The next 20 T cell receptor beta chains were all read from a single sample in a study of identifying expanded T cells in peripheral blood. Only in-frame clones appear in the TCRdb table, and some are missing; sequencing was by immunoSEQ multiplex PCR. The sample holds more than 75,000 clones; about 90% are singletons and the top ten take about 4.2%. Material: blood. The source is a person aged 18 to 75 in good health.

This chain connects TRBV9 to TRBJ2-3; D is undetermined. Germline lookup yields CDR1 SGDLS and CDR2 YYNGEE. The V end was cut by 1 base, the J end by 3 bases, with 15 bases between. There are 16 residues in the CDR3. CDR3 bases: TGTGCCAGCAGCGTAAGAGCGACGGACCTGACAGATACGCAGTATTTT. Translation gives CASSVRATDLTDTQYF.

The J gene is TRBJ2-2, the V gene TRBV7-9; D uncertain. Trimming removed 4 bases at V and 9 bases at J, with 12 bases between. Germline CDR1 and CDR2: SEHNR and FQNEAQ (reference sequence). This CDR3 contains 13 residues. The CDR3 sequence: CASSSVGDRELFF. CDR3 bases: TGTGCCAGCAGCTCCGTAGGAGACCGGGAGCTGTTTTTT.

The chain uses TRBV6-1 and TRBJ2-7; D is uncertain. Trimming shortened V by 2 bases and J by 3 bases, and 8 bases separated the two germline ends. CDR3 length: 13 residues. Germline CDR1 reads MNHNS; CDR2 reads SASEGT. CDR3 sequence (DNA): TGTGCCAGCAGTGAATCTGAGAGCTACGAGCAGTACTTC. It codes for CASSESESYEQYF.

The CDR3 region has the DNA TGTGCCAGCACCCGGGACAGATCTTACGAGCAGTACTTC. This translates into CASTRDRSYEQYF. This chain links TRBV6-1 with TRBJ2-7; 7 bases map to TRBD1. V lost 7 bases and J lost 4; bases outside the gene matches: 7. Looked up from germline, CDR1 is MNHNS and CDR2 is SASEGT. The CDR3 consists of 13 residues.

The CDR3, as DNA: TGTGCCAGTAGTATCTACAGGGGAACTAATGAAAAACTGTTTTTT. Its translation is CASSIYRGTNEKLFF. V usage is TRBV19 and J usage is TRBJ1-4; 7 bases line up with TRBD1. CDR3 size: 15 residues. Germline values: CDR1 LNHDA, CDR2 SQIVND (reference sequence). With 3 bases clipped from V and 1 base from J, the junction kept 2 bases outside the gene matches. The whole variable domain, remainder taken from reference TRBV19 and TRBJ1-4, is DGGITQSPKYLFRKEGQNVTLSCEQNLNHDAMYWYRQDPGQGLRLIYYSQIVNDFQKGDIAEGYSVSREKKESFPLTVTSAQKNPTAFYLCASSIYRGTNEKLFFGSGTQLSVL.

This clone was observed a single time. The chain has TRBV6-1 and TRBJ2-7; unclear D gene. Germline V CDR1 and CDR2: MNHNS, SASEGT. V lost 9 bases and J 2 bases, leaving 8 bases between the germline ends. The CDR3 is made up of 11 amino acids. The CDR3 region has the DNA TGTGCCAGTACCGAACCCTACGAGCAGTACTTC. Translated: CASTEPYEQYF.

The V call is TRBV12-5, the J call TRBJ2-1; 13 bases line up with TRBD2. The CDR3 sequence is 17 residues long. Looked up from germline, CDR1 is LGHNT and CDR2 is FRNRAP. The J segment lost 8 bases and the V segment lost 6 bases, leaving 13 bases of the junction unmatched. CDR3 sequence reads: CASGANVRTSGSYEQFF. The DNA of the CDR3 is TGTGCTAGTGGGGCCAATGTCAGGACTAGCGGGAGTTATGAGCAGTTCTTC. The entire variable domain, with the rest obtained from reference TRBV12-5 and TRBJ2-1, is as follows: DARVTQTPRHKVTEMGQEVTMRCQPILGHNTVFWYRQTMMQGLELLAYFRNRAPLDDSGMPKDRFSAEMPDATLATLKIQPSEPRDSAVYFCASGANVRTSGSYEQFFGPGTRLTVL.

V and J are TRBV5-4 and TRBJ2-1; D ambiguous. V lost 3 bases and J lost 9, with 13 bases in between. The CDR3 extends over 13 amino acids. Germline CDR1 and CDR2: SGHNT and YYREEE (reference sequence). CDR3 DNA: TGTGCCAGCAGCTCTACTTTCTTACTTGAGCAGTTCTTC. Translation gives CASSSTFLLEQFF.

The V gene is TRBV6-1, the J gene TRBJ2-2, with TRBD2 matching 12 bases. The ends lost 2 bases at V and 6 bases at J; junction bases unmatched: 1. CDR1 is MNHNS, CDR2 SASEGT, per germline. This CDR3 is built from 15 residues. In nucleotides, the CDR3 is TGTGCCAGCAGTGAACTAGCGGGGGGGCCCGGGGAGCTGTTTTTT. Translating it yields CASSELAGGPGELFF.

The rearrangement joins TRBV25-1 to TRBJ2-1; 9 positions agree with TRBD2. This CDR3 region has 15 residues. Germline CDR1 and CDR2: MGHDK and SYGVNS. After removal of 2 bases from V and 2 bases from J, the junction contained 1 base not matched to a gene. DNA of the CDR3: TGTGCCAGCAGTGAAGCGGGAGGGCCCTACAATGAGCAGTTCTTC. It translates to CASSEAGGPYNEQFF.

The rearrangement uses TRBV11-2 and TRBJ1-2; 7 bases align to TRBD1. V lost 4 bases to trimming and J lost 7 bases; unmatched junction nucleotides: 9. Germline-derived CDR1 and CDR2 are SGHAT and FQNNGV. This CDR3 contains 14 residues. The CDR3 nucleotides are TGTGCCAGCAGCTACGGGACAGCTGGGGTTGGCTACACCTTC. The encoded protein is CASSYGTAGVGYTF.

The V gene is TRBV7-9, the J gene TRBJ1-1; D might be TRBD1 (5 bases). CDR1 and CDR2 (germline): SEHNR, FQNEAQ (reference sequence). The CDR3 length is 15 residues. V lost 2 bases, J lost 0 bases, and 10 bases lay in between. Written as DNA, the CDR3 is TGTGCCAGCAGCTTATCTAAGGGGCTGAACACTGAAGCTTTCTTT. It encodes CASSLSKGLNTEAFF.

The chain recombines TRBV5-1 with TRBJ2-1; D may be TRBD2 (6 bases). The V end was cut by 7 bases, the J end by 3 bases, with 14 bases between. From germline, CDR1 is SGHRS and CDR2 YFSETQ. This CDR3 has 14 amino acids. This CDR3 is CASATSSSYNEQFF. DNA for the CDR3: TGCGCCAGCGCTACTAGCTCGAGCTACAATGAGCAGTTCTTC.

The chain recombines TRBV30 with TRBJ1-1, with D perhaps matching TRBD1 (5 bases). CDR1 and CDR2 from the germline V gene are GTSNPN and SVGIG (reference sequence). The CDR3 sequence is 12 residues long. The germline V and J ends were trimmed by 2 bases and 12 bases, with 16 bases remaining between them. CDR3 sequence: CAWSMGPDMPFF. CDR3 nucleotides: TGTGCCTGGAGTATGGGACCGGACATGCCTTTCTTT.

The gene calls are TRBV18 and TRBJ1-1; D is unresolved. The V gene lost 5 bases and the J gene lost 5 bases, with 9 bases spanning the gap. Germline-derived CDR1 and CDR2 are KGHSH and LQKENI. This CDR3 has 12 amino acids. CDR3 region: CASSGIQTEAFF. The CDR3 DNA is TGTGCCAGCTCAGGTATTCAGACTGAAGCTTTCTTT.

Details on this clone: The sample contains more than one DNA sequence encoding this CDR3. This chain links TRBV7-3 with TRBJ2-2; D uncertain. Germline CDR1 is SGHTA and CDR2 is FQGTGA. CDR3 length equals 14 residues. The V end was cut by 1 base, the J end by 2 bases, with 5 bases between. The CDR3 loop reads CASSLSSNTGELFF. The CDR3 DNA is TGTGCCAGCAGCTTAAGCTCAAACACCGGGGAGCTGTTTTTT. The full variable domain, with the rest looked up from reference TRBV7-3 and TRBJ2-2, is GAGVSQTPSNKVTEKGKYVELRCDPISGHTALYWYRQSLGQGPEFLIYFQGTGAADDSGLPNDRFFAVRPEGSVSTLKIQRTERGDSAVYLCASSLSSNTGELFFGEGSRLTVL.

The CDR3 loop is CASSLQGADVEQYF. The CDR3 DNA reads TGCGCCAGCAGCTTGCAGGGGGCGGATGTGGAGCAGTACTTC. This chain connects TRBV5-1 to TRBJ2-7; TRBD1 matches at 8 bases. Trimming cost V 1 base and J 7 bases; bases outside gene matches: 7. The CDR3 spans 14 residues. CDR1 is SGHRS, CDR2 YFSETQ, per germline.

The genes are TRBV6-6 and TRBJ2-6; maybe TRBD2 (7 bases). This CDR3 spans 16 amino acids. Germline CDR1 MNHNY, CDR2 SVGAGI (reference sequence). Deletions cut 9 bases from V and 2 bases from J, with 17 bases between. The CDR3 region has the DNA TGTGCCAGTCTTCGGACCGGGGGGCCTGGGGCCAACGTCCTGACTTTC. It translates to CASLRTGGPGANVLTF.

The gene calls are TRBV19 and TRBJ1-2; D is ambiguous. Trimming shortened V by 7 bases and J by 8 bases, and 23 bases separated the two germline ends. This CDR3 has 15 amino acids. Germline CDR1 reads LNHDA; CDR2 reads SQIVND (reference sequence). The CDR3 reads CASTASSGGGGGYTF. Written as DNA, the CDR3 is TGTGCCAGTACCGCATCCTCGGGAGGAGGAGGCGGCTACACCTTC.

The CDR3 is CASSPRDSSYEQYF. As DNA, the CDR3 is TGTGCCAGCTCACCCCGGGACAGCTCCTACGAGCAGTACTTC. This chain connects TRBV2 to TRBJ2-7; 7 bases align to TRBD1. The CDR3 consists of 14 residues. With 8 bases clipped from V and 0 bases from J, the junction kept 7 bases outside the gene matches. The germline V gene encodes CDR1 SNHLY and CDR2 FYNNEI.